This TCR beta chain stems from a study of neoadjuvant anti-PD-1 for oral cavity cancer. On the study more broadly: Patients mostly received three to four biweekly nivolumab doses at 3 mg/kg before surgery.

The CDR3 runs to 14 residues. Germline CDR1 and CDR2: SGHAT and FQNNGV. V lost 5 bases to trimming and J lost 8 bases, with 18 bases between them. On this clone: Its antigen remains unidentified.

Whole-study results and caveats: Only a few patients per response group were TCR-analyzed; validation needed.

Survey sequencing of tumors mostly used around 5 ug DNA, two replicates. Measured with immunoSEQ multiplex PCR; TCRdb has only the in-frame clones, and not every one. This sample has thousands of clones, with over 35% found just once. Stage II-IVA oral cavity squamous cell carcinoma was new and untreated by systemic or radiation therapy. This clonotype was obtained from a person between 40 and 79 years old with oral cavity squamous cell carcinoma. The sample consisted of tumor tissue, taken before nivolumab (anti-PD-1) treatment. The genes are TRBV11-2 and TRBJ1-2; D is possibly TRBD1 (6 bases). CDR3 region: CASSPGRGLGGYTF. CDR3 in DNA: TGTGCCAGCAGCCCAGGTCGGGGGCTGGGAGGCTACACCTTC.